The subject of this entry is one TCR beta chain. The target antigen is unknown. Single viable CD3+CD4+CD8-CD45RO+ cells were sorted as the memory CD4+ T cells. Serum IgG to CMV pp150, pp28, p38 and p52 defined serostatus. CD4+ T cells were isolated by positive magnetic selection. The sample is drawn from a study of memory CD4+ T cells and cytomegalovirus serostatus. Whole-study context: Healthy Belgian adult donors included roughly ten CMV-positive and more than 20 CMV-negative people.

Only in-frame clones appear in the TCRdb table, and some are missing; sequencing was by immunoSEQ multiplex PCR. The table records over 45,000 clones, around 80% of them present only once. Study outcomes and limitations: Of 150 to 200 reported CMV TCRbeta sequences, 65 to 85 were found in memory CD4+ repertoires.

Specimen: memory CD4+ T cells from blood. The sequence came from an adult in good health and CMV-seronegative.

In nucleotides, the CDR3 is TGTGCCTGGAGCCAGGGGGGCGAGCAGTACTTC. This codes for CAWSQGGEQYF. This chain connects TRBV30 to TRBJ2-7; maybe TRBD1 (7 bases). This CDR3 is 11 amino acids long. Germline CDR1 reads GTSNPN; CDR2 reads SVGIG (reference sequence). V was shortened by 3 bases and J by 6 bases, with 9 bases between the two germline ends.